This TCR beta chain was profiled in a study of T cell repertoires in cytomegalovirus infection. The overall study: TCR beta signatures that were public indicated CMV infection and matching HLA type.

This clonotype was recorded at least ten times. Its antigen is still unknown. CDR3 size: 17 residues. CDR1 is LNHNV and CDR2 is YYDKDF in the germline V gene (reference sequence). V gave up 0 bases and J gave up 4 bases; unmatched junction bases: 7. Study-wide results and limits: HLA-C-restricted CMV clonotypes gave the most frequent clonotype in two of eight donors. Carriers of CMV and the relevant HLA type were discriminated by public TCR beta frequency.

TCRdb passed the reads through MiXCR, listing each CDR3 protein once. The table lists approximately 500,000 distinct CDR3 sequences, roughly 12% of them singletons, with 10% to 13% in the top ten. The sequenced sample was PBMCs. This receptor was taken from a human donor in good health (CMV status not recorded). Some clones in this sample may be carry-over from other donors' samples. The genes are TRBV15 and TRBJ2-1; 9 bases fit TRBD2. Here the CDR3 reads CATSRDFSGRFYNEQFF. CDR3 nucleotides: TGTGCCACCAGCAGAGATTTTAGCGGGAGATTTTACAATGAGCAGTTCTTC. The variable domain in full, with the rest retrieved from reference TRBV15 and TRBJ2-1, is DAMVIQNPRYQVTQFGKPVTLSCSQTLNHNVMYWYQQKSSQAPKLLFHYYDKDFNNEADTPDNFQSRRPNTSFCFLDIRSPGLGDTAMYLCATSRDFSGRFYNEQFFGPGTRLTVL.